This T cell receptor (beta chain) was recovered during a study of blood T cell repertoires in COVID-19. Overall study context: Researchers got acute and convalescent COVID-19 samples from the United States, Italy and Spain.

Repertoires were generated with immunoSEQ multiplex PCR, while TCRdb's copy carries only in-frame clones and drops some. The sample lists 210,000 or so clones; about nine tenths were seen once. The CDR3 extends over 14 amino acids. The ends were cut back, 3 bases at V and 6 bases at J, with 12 bases in the middle. Germline CDR1 is SGHRS and CDR2 is YFSETQ. The rearrangement uses TRBV5-1 and TRBJ2-2, with D perhaps TRBD1 (7 bases). The sequenced sample consisted of PBMCs or T cells enriched from blood (not recorded which). This TCR derives from a woman aged 45-65 years in a cohort exposed to, infected with or recovered from COVID-19 (not recorded which). Written as DNA, the CDR3 is TGCGCCAGCAGCTCAGACAGGGAGGCCGGGGAGCTGTTTTTT. Encoded protein: CASSSDREAGELFF.